The clone carrying this T cell receptor beta chain came up many times. The assay was immunoSEQ multiplex PCR, and TCRdb's table has in-frame clones only and misses some. Altogether 39,000 or so clones are present, about four fifths being singletons, with the ten largest covering 39%. The data were obtained in a study of blood T cell repertoires in COVID-19. Germline values: CDR1 SGHNT, CDR2 YYREEE (reference sequence). The CDR3 spans 13 residues. V was shortened by 7 bases and J by 4 bases, with 14 bases between the two germline ends. The rearrangement joins TRBV5-4 to TRBJ1-2; a possible D gene is TRBD1 (5 bases). The sample was peripheral blood. The source is a man between 35 and 55 years old with active or convalescent COVID-19. CDR3 in DNA: TGTGCCAGCCTGAGCGGGGGAGGCTATGGCTACACCTTC. Protein product: CASLSGGGYGYTF.